This T cell receptor beta chain originates from a study of blood T cell repertoires in COVID-19. The CDR3 contains 15 residues. The V segment lost 4 bases and the J segment 14 bases; nucleotides outside the gene matches: 18. From germline, CDR1 is SGHTS and CDR2 YDEGEE. Methods used by the authors: How many nucleated cells were present was estimated from reference gene primer amplification. Using immunoSEQ multiplex PCR, the repertoire was profiled, and TCRdb retains in-frame clones only, with some absent. V, J and clone size are taken as reported in that table, and D and trimming were inferred from the DNA itself. The sample gives 51,000 or so clones, roughly four fifths of which show up once; approximately 27% is in the top ten.

The V call is TRBV5-8, the J call TRBJ2-1, with TRBD1 identical over 7 bases. Sequencing was performed on peripheral blood. This clonotype was sampled from a woman aged 80 or over with COVID-19, enrolled during active disease. In nucleotides, the CDR3 is TGTGCCAGCAGCCGGGACCGGGACAGAAATACGAAGAAGTTCTTC. Its protein product is CASSRDRDRNTKKFF. The complete variable domain, with remaining parts taken from reference TRBV5-8 and TRBJ2-1, reads EAGVTQSPTHLIKTRGQQATLRCSPISGHTSVYWYQQALGLGLQFLLWYDEGEERNRGNFPPRFSGRQFPNYSSELNVNALELEDSALYLCASSRDRDRNTKKFFGPGTRLTVL.